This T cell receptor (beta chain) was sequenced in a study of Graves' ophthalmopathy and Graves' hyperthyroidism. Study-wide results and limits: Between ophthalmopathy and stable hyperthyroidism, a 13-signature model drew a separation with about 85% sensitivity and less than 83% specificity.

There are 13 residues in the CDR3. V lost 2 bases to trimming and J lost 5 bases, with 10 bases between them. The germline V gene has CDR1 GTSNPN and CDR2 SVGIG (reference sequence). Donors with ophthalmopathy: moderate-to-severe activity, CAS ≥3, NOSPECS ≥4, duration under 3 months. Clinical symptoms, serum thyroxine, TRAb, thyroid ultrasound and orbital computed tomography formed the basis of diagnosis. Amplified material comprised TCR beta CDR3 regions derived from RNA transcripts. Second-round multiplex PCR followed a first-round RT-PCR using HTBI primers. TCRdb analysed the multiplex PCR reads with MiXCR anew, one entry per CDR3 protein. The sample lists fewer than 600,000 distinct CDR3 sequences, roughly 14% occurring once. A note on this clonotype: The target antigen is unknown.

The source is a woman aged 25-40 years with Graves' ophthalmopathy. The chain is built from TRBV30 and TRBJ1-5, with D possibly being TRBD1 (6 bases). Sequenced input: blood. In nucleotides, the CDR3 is TGTGCCTGGAGTACCAGGGGTGATCAGCCCCAGCATTTT. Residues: CAWSTRGDQPQHF.